This note documents a single TCR beta chain sequence. The sample is drawn from a study of control samples from healthy donors and cancer patients. The repertoire was sequenced with immunoSEQ multiplex PCR; TCRdb's copy has only in-frame clones and lacks some. This sample yields 95,000 to 150,000 clones, of which 89% are seen a single time; around 40% belongs to the top ten. CDR1 MNHEY and CDR2 SVGAGI come from the germline V gene. Trimming pared 2 bases from V and 4 bases from J, leaving 9 bases between. The CDR3 is 14 residues long. This chain joins TRBV6-5 and TRBJ1-5; D possibly corresponds to TRBD1 (5 bases). This TCR was sampled from a man aged 50 to 59 in good health. The sequencing input was blood. CDR3 loop: CASSYRGVNQPQHF. In nucleotides, the CDR3 is TGTGCCAGCAGTTACCGGGGGGTAAATCAGCCCCAGCATTTT.